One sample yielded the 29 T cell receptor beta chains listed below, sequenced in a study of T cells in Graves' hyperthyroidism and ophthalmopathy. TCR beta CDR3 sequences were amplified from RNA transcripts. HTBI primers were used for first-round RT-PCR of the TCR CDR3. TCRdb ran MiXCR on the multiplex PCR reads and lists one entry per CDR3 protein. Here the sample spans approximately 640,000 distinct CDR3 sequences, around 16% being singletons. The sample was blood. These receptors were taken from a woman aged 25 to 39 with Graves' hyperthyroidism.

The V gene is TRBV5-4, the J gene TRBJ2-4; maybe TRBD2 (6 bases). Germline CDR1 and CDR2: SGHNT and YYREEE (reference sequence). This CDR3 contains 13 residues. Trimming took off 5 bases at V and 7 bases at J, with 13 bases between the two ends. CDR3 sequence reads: CASSEAGWNIQYF. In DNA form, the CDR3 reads TGTGCCAGCAGTGAAGCGGGTTGGAACATTCAGTACTTC.

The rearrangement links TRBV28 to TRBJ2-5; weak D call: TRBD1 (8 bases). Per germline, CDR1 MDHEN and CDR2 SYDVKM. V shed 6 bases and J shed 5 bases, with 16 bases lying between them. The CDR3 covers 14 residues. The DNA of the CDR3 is TGTGCCAGCAGACTACAGGGGGGAGGGGAGACCCAGTACTTC. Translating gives CASRLQGGGETQYF.

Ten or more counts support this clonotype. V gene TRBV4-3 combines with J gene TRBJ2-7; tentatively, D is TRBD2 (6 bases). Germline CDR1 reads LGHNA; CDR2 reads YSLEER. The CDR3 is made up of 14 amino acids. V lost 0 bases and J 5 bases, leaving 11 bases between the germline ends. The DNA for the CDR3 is TGCGCCAGCAGCCAAGATCGGGGGTTCAACGAGCAGTACTTC. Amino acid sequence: CASSQDRGFNEQYF.

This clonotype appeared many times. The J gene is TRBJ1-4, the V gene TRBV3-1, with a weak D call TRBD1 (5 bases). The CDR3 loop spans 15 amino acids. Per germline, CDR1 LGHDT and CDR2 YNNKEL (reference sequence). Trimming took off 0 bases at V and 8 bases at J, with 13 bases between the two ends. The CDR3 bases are TGTGCCAGCAGCCAAGAGCCAGGGACTAGCGAAAAACTGTTTTTT. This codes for CASSQEPGTSEKLFF.

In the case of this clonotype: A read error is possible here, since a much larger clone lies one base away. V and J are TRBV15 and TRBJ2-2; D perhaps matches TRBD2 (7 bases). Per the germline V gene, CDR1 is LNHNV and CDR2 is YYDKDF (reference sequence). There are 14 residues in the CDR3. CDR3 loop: CTTSRGGVAGELFF. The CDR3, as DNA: TGTACCACCAGCAGGGGAGGGGTTGCCGGGGAGCTGTTTTTT.

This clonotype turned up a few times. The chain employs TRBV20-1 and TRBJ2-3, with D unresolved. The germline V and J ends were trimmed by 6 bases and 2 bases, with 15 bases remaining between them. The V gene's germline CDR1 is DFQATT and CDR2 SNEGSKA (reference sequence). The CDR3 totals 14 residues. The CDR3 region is CSARLPLYTDTQYF. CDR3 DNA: TGCAGTGCCCGACTTCCACTGTACACAGATACGCAGTATTTT.

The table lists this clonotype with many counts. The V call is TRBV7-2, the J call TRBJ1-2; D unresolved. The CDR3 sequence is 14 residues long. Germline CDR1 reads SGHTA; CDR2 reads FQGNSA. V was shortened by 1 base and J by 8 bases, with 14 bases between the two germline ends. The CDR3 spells CASSLELGWGGYTF. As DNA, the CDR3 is TGTGCCAGCAGCTTAGAACTCGGGTGGGGAGGCTACACCTTC.

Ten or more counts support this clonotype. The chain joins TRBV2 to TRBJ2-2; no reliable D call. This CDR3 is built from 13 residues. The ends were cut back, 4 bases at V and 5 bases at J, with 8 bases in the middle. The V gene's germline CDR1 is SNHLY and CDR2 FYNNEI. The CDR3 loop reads CASSGEGTGELFF. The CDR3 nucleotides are TGTGCCAGCAGTGGGGAAGGTACCGGGGAGCTGTTTTTT.

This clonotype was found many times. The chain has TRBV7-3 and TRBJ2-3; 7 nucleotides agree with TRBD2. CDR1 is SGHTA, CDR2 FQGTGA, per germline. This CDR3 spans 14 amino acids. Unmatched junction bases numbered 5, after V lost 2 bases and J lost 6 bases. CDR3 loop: CASSLLGEGDTQYF. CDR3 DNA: TGTGCCAGCAGCTTACTCGGGGAGGGGGATACGCAGTATTTT.

The CDR3 sequence is CASSLLHEQFF. CDR3 coding DNA: TGTGCCAGCAGCCTGCTTCATGAGCAGTTCTTC. The J gene is TRBJ2-1, the V gene TRBV4-2; D uncertain. The CDR3 totals 11 residues. In germline, CDR1 is LGHNA, CDR2 YNFKEQ. The V end lost 4 bases, the J end lost 8 bases, and 6 bases lay between the germline ends.

CDR3 nucleotide sequence: TGTGCCAGCAGTTTATTCGGGACAGGGAATTCACCCCTCCACTTT. Translation gives CASSLFGTGNSPLHF. The rearrangement links TRBV27 to TRBJ1-6, with 9 bases identical to TRBD1. V gave up 1 base and J gave up 7 bases; unmatched junction bases: 2. Germline CDR1 is MNHEY and CDR2 is SMNVEV (reference sequence). The CDR3 sequence is 15 residues long.

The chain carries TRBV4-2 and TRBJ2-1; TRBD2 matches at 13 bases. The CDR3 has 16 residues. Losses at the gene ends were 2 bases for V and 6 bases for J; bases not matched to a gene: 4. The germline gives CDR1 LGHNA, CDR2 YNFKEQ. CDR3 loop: CASSQYGLAGVNEQFF. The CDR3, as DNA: TGTGCCAGCAGCCAATATGGACTAGCGGGGGTCAATGAGCAGTTCTTC.

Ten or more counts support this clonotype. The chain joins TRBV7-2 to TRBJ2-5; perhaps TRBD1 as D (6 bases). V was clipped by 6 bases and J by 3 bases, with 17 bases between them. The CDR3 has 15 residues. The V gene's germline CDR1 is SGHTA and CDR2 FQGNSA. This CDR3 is CASRPYATGKETQYF. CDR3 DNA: TGTGCCAGCAGGCCCTACGCCACAGGGAAAGAGACCCAGTACTTC.

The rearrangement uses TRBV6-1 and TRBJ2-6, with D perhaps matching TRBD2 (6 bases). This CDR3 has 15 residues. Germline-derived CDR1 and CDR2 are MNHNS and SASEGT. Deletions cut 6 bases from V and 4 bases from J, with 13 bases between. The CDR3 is CASSLGGQGANVLTF. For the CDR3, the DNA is TGTGCCAGCAGCCTCGGGGGTCAAGGGGCCAACGTCCTGACTTTC.

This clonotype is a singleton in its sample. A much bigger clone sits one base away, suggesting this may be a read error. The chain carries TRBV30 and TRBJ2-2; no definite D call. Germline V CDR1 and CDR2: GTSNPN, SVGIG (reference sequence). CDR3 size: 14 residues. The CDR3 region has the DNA TGTGCCTGCAGTGACAAAGAAGTATCCGGGGAGCTGTTTTTT. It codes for CACSDKEVSGELFF.

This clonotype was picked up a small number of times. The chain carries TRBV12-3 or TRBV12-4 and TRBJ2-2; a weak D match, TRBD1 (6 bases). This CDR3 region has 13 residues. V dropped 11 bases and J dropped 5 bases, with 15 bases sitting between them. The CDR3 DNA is TGTGCCTCCAACAGGGTAGGGACCGGGGAGCTGTTTTTT. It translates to CASNRVGTGELFF.

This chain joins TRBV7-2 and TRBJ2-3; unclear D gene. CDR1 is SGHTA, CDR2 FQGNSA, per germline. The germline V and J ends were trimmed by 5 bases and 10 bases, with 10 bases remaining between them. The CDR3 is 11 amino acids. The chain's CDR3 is CASSAGVAQYF. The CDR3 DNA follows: TGTGCCAGCAGCGCAGGTGTAGCGCAGTATTTT. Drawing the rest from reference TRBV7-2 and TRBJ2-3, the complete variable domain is GAGVSQSPSNKVTEKGKDVELRCDPISGHTALYWYRQSLGQGLEFLIYFQGNSAPDKSGLPSDRFSAERTGGSVSTLTIQRTQQEDSAVYLCASSAGVAQYFGPGTRLTVL.

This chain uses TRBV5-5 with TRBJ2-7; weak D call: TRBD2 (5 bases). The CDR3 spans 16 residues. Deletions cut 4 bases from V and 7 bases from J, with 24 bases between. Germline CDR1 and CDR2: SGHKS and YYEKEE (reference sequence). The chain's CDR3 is CASSPTRGISSEEQYF. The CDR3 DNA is TGTGCCAGCAGCCCAACCCGAGGGATTTCATCGGAAGAGCAGTACTTC.

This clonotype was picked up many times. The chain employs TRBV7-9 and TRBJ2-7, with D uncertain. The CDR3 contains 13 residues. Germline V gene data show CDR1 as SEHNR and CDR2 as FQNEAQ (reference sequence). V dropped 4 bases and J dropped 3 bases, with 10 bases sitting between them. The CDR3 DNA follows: TGTGCCAGCAGCTCCATCCCAATCTACGAGCAGTACTTC. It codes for CASSSIPIYEQYF. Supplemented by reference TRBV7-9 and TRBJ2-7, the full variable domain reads DTGVSQNPRHKITKRGQNVTFRCDPISEHNRLYWYRQTLGQGPEFLTYFQNEAQLEKSRLLSDRFSAERPKGSFSTLEIQRTEQGDSAMYLCASSSIPIYEQYFGPGTRLTVT.

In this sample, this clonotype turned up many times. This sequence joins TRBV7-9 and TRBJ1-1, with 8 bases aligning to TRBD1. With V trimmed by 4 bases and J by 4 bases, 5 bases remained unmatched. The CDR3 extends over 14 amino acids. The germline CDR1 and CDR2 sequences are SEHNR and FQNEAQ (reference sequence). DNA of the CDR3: TGTGCCAGCAGCTGGACGACAGGGGCCACTGAAGCTTTCTTT. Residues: CASSWTTGATEAFF.

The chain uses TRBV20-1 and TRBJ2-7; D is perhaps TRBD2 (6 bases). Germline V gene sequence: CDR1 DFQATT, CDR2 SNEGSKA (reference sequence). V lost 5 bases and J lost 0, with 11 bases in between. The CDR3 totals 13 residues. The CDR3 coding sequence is TGCAGTGCTGAGGTGACTAGCTCCTACGAGCAGTACTTC. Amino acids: CSAEVTSSYEQYF.

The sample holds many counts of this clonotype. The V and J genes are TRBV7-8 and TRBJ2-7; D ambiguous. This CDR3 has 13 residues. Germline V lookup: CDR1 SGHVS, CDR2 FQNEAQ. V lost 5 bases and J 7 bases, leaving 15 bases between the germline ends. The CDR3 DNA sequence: TGTGCCAGCAGCCGCGTACGGGCCCTGGAGCAGTACTTC. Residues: CASSRVRALEQYF.

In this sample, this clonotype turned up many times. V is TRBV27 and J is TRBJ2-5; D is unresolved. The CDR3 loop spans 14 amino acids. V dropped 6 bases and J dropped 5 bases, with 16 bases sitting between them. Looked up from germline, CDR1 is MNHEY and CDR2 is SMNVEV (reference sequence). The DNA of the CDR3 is TGTGCCAGCAGCCATGACGCCCCCGGTGAGACCCAGTACTTC. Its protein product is CASSHDAPGETQYF.

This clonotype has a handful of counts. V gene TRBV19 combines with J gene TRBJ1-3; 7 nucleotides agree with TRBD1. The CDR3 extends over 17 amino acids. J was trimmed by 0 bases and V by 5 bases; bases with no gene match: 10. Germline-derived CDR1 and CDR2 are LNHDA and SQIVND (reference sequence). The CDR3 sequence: CASSVRTTGDSGNTIYF. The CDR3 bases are TGTGCCAGTAGTGTGCGGACCACAGGGGACTCTGGAAACACCATATATTTT.

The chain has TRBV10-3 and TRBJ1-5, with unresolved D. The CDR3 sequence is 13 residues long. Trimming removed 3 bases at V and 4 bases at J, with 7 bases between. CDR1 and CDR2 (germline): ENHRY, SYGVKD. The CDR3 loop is CAISDEKNQPQHF. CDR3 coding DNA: TGTGCCATCAGTGATGAGAAAAATCAGCCCCAGCATTTT.

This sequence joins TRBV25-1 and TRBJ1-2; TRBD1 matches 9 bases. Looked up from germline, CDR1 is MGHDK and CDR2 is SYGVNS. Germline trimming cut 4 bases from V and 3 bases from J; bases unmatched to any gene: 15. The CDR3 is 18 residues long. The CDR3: CASSAQPLRDRDYYGYTF. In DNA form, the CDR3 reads TGTGCCAGCAGTGCTCAGCCCCTCCGGGACAGGGATTACTATGGCTACACCTTC.

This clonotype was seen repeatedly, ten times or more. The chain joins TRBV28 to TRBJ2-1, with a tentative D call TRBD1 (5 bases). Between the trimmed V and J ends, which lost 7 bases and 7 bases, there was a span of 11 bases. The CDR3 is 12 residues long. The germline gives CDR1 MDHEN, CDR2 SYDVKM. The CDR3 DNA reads TGTGCCAGCACGAAGGGGATGAATGAGCAGTTCTTC. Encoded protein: CASTKGMNEQFF. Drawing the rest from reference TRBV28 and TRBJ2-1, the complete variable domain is DVKVTQSSRYLVKRTGEKVFLECVQDMDHENMFWYRQDPGLGLRLIYFSYDVKMKEKGDIPEGYSVSREKKERFSLILESASTNQTSMYLCASTKGMNEQFFGPGTRLTVL.

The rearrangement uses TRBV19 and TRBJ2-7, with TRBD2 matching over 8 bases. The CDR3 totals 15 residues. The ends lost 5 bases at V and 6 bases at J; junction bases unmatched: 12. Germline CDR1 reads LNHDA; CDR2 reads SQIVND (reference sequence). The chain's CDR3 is CASSVGRGTTGEQYF. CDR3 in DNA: TGTGCCAGTAGTGTCGGGAGGGGAACAACCGGCGAGCAGTACTTC. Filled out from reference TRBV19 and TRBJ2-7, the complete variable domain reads DGGITQSPKYLFRKEGQNVTLSCEQNLNHDAMYWYRQDPGQGLRLIYYSQIVNDFQKGDIAEGYSVSREKKESFPLTVTSAQKNPTAFYLCASSVGRGTTGEQYFGPGTRLTVT.

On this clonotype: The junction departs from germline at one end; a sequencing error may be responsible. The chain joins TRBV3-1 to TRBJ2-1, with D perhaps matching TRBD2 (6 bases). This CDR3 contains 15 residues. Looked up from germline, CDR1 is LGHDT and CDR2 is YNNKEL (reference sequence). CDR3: CAGSQDGSSYNEQFF. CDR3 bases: TGTGCCGGCAGCCAGGACGGGAGCTCCTACAATGAGCAGTTCTTC.